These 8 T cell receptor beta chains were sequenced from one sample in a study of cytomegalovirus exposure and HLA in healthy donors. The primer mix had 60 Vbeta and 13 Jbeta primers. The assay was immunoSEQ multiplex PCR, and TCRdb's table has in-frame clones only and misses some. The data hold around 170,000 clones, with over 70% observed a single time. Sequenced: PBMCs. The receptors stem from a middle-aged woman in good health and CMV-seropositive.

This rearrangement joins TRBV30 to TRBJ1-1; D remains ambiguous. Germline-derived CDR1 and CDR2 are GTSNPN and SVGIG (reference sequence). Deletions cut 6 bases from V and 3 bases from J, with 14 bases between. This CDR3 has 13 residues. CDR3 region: CACTRDTDTEAFF. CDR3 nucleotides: TGTGCCTGCACCCGGGATACGGACACTGAAGCTTTCTTT.

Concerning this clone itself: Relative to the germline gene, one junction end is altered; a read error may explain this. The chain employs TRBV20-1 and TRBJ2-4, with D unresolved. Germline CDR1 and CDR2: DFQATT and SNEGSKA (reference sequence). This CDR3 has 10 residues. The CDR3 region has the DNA TGCAGTGTTTCCAAAAACAGTCAGTACTTC. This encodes CSVSKNSQYF.

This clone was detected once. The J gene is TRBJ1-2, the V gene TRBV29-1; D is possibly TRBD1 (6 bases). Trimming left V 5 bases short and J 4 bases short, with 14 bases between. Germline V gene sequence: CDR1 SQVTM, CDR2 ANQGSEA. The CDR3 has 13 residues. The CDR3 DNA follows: TGCAGCGTTCGTACAGGGCTGGGCTATGGCTACACCTTC. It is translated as CSVRTGLGYGYTF.

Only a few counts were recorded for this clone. Here the CDR3 reads CASSDLTGGGETQYF. The CDR3 DNA reads as TGTGCCAGCAGTGATTTGACAGGGGGCGGAGAGACCCAGTACTTC. The genes are TRBV6-1 and TRBJ2-5, with TRBD1 identical over 10 bases. CDR1 is MNHNS, CDR2 SASEGT, per germline. The CDR3 spans 15 residues. V lost 3 bases, J lost 4 bases, and 5 bases stayed unmatched.

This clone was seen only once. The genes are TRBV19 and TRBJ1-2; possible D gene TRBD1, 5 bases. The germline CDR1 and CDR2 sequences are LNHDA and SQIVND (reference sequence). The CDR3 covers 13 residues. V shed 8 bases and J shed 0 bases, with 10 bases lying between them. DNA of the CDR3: TGTGCCAGTCGACAGTCAGCTAACTATGGCTACACCTTC. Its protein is CASRQSANYGYTF.

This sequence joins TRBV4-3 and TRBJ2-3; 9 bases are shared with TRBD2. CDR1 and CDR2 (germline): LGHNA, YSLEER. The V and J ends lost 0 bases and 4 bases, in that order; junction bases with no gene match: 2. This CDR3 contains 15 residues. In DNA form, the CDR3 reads TGCGCCAGCAGCCAAGAGGGCGGGGGGGCAGATACGCAGTATTTT. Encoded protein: CASSQEGGGADTQYF.

DNA of the CDR3: TGTGCCAGCAGCTTAGATCGGGTGGGAGGTACTGAAGCTTTCTTT. Its protein is CASSLDRVGGTEAFF. The chain links TRBV11-2 to TRBJ1-1; D call uncertain. Trimming removed 0 bases at V and 5 bases at J, with 13 bases between. This CDR3 region has 15 residues. CDR1 and CDR2 (germline): SGHAT, FQNNGV.

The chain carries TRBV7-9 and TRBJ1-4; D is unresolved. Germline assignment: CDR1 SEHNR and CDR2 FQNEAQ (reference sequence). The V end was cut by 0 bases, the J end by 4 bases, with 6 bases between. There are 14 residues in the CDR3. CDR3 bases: TGTGCCAGCAGCTTAGCCGTCGGTAATGAAAAACTGTTTTTT. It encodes CASSLAVGNEKLFF.